The following is a T cell receptor (beta chain) sequence with its context. This table comes from immunoSEQ multiplex PCR, and its TCRdb copy is limited to in-frame clones, with some not included. This repertoire shows 100,000 to 150,000 clones, around 87% found once; its top ten account for 10%. V lost 3 bases, J lost 8 bases, and 16 bases lay in between. CDR1 is MDHEN, CDR2 SYDVKM, per germline. CDR3 length: 14 amino acids. The sample is drawn from a study of T cell responses to AZD1222 COVID-19 vaccine. The chain is built from TRBV28 and TRBJ1-2; a weak D match, TRBD1 (5 bases). Sequenced material: peripheral blood, taken on day 0 of AZD1222 vaccination. This sequence originates from an adult in good health. CDR3 in amino acids: CASSFGGAGRGYTF. The CDR3, as DNA: TGTGCCAGCAGTTTTGGTGGGGCCGGACGGGGCTACACCTTC.